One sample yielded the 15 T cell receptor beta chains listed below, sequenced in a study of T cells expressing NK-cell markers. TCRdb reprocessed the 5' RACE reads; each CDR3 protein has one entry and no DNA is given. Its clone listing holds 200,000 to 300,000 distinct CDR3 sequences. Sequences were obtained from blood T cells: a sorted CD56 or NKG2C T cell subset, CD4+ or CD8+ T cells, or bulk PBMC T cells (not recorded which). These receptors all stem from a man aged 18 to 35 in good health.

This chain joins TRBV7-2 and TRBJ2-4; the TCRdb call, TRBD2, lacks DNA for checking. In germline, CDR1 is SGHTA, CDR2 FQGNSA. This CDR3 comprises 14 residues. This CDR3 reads CASSLEAGRYIQYF.

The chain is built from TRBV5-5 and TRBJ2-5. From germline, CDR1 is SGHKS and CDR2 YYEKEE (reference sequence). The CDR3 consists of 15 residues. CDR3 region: CASSLDTGYRETQYF.

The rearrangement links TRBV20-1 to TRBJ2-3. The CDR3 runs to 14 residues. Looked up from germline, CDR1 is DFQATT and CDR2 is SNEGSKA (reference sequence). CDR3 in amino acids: CSANYGLSTDTQYF.

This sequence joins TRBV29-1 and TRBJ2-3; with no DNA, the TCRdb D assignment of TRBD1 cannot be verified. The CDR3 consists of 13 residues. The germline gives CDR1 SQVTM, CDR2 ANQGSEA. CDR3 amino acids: CSVSTGAADTQYF.

The CDR3 sequence is CASSLNRDIHFNEQFF. The chain joins TRBV5-4 to TRBJ2-1; lacking DNA, the TRBD1 call made by TCRdb goes unchecked. From germline, CDR1 is SGHNT and CDR2 YYREEE (reference sequence). The CDR3 spans 16 residues.

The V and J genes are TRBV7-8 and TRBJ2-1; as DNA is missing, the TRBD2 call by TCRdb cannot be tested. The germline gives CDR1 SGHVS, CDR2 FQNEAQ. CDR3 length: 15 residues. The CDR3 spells CASSVSGTPGNEQFF. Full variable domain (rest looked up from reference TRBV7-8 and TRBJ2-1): GAGVSQSPRYKVAKRGQDVALRCDPISGHVSLFWYQQALGQGPEFLTYFQNEAQLDKSGLPSDRFFAERPEGSVSTLKIQRTQQEDSAVYLCASSVSGTPGNEQFFGPGTRLTVL.

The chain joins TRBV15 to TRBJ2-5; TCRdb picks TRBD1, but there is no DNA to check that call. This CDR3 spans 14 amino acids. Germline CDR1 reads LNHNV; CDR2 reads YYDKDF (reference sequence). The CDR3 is CATSPTGGVETQYF.

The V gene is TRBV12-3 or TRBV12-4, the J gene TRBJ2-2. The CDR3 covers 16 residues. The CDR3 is CASSLDGRADTGELFF.

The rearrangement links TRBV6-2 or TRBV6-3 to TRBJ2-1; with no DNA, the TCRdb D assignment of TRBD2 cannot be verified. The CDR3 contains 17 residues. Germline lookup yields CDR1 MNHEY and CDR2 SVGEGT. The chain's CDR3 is CASSKPGTSGSRGEQFF.

The CDR3: CSAPGLGGGYGYTF. This rearrangement joins TRBV20-1 to TRBJ1-2; TCRdb gives TRBD1 as the D gene, but with no DNA this cannot be confirmed. Germline V gene data show CDR1 as DFQATT and CDR2 as SNEGSKA (reference sequence). CDR3 size: 14 residues.

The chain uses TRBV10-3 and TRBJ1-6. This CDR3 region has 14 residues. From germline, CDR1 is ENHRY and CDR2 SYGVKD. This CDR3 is CAISAHQDNSPLHF.

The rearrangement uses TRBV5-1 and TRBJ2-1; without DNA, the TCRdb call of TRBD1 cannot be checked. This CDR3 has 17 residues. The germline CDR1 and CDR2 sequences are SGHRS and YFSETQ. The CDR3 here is CASSPPGRGRSYNEQFF.

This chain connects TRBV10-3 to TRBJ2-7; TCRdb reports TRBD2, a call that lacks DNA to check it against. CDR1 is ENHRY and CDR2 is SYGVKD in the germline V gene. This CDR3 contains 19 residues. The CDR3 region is CAISGQSSRLAGGPHEQYF.

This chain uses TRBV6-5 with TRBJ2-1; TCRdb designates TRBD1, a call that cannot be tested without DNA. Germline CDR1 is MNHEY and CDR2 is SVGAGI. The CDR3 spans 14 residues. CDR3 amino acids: CASRRTGPGGEQFF.

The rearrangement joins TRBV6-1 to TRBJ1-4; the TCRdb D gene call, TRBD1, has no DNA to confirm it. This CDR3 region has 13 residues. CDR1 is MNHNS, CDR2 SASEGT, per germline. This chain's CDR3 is CASMGRTNEKLFF.